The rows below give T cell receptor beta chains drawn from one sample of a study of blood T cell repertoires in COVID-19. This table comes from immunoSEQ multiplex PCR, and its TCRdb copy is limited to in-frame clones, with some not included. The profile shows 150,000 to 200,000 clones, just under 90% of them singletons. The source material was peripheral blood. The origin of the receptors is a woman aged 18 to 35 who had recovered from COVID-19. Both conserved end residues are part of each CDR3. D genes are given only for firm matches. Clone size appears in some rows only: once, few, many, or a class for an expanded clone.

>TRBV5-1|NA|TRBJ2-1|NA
CASSFARPRGNEQFF
TGCGCCAGCAGCTTTGCCCGGCCCCGGGGCAATGAGCAGTTCTTC
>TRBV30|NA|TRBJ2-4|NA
CAQAGASKNIQYF
TGTGCCCAGGCGGGGGCCTCCAAAAACATTCAGTACTTC
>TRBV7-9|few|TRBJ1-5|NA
CASSSNSQPQHF
TGTGCCAGCAGTTCAAACTCTCAGCCCCAGCATTTT
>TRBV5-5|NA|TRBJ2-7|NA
CASSLVGGSLGEQYF
TGTGCCAGCAGCTTGGTTGGGGGGTCGTTGGGCGAGCAGTACTTC
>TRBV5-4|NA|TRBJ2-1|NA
CASSPGTHENEQFF
TGTGCCAGCAGCCCAGGGACTCACGAAAATGAGCAGTTCTTC
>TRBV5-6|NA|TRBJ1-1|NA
CASSRERSEAFF
TGTGCCAGTTCTCGAGAGCGGTCTGAAGCTTTCTTT
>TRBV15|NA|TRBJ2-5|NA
CATSMYGGETQYF
TGTGCCACCAGCATGTATGGCGGGGAGACCCAGTACTTC
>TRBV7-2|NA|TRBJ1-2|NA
CASSLSPGHYGYTF
TGTGCCAGCAGCTTATCCCCAGGGCACTATGGCTACACCTTC
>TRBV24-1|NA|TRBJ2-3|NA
CATSDSAGPSSTDTQYF
TGTGCCACCAGTGATAGCGCCGGTCCCTCTAGCACAGATACGCAGTATTTT
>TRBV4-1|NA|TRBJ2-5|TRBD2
CASSQEAAGGSGSQYF
TGCGCCAGCAGCCAAGAAGCAGCGGGGGGATCGGGGTCCCAGTACTTC
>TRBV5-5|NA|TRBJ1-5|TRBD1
CASSPGTLRDSTNQPQHF
TGTGCCAGCAGCCCAGGTACCCTACGGGACAGTACAAATCAGCCCCAGCATTTT
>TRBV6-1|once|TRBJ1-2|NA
CASSEQGSGYGYTF
TGTGCCAGCAGTGAACAGGGGAGCGGCTATGGCTACACCTTC
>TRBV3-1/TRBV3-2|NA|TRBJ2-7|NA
CASSQDNRYYEQYF
TGTGCCAGCAGCCAAGATAACAGATACTACGAGCAGTACTTC
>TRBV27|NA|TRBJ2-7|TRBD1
CASSSWDRAYEQYF
TGTGCCAGCAGTAGTTGGGACAGGGCCTACGAGCAGTACTTC
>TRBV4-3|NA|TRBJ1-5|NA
CASSQDRTLAGRQPQHF
TGCGCCAGCAGCCAAGACCGGACCCTGGCAGGGCGACAGCCCCAGCATTTT
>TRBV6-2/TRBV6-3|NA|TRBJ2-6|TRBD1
CASSYRQGDFSGANVLTF
TGTGCCAGCAGTTACAGACAGGGAGATTTCTCTGGGGCCAACGTCCTGACTTTC
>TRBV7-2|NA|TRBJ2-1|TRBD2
CASSSGGASYNEQFF
TGTGCCAGCAGCTCCGGGGGGGCCTCCTACAATGAGCAGTTCTTC
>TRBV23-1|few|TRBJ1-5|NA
CASSQSDSLYQPQHF
TGCGCCAGCAGTCAATCAGACAGTCTTTATCAGCCCCAGCATTTT
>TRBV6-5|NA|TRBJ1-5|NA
CASSLAGQPQHF
TGTGCCAGCAGCCTTGCAGGTCAGCCCCAGCATTTT
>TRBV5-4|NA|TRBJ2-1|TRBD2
CASSLAGGSGNEQFF
TGTGCCAGCAGTTTGGCGGGGGGGTCAGGGAATGAGCAGTTCTTC
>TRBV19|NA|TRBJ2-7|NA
CASSPGLSSYEQYF
TGTGCCAGTAGTCCAGGACTGAGCTCCTACGAGCAGTACTTC
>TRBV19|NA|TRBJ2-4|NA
CASSDLAEAKNIQYF
TGTGCCAGTAGCGATCTGGCGGAGGCCAAAAACATTCAGTACTTC
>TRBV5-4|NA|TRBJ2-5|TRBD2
CASSRRLAGGAETQYF
TGTGCCAGCAGCCGGCGACTAGCGGGGGGGGCGGAGACCCAGTACTTC
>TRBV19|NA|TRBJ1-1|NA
CASSSKGRNTEAFF
TGTGCCAGTAGTTCAAAAGGGAGGAACACTGAAGCTTTCTTT
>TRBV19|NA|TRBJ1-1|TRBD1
CASRTTGTGSTEAFF
TGTGCCAGTAGAACCACCGGGACAGGGTCCACTGAAGCTTTCTTT
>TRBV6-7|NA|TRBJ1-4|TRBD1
CASSYSLDRDGEKLFF
TGTGCCAGCAGTTACTCCCTCGACAGGGATGGCGAAAAACTGTTTTTT